This T cell receptor beta chain originates from a study of patients and donors after allogeneic stem cell transplantation. TCRdb reanalysed the RT-PCR reads using MiXCR and keeps one entry per CDR3 protein. The data contain fewer than 500,000 distinct CDR3 sequences, about a sixth of them seen just once; the ten biggest clones take up over 6%. V dropped 4 bases and J dropped 1; count of bases not matched to a gene: 9. Germline CDR1 and CDR2: LGHNA and YNFKEQ. The CDR3 has 19 amino acids. V is TRBV4-2 and J is TRBJ2-4; 14 bases fit TRBD2. This clonotype was sampled from a human donor who was either an allogeneic HSCT recipient or a stem cell or donor lymphocyte infusion donor (not recorded which). It is not recorded whose cells these are; they may come from a transplant donor. The specimen sequenced was blood, either unsorted or a sorted T cell fraction (not recorded which). CDR3: CASSLFGLAGGGAKNIQYF. The CDR3 DNA is TGTGCCAGCAGCCTCTTCGGACTAGCGGGAGGCGGGGCCAAAAACATTCAGTACTTC.